This T cell receptor (beta chain) was sequenced for a study of blood T cell repertoires in COVID-19. On the study more broadly: Acute-phase and convalescent COVID-19 samples originated in the United States, Italy and Spain.

V lost 5 bases to trimming and J lost 2 bases; unmatched junction nucleotides: 7. The CDR3 covers 15 residues. Germline CDR1 is SGHVS and CDR2 is FQNEAQ. In the original processing: Reference gene primer amplification gave nucleated cell count estimates. Sequencing was performed with immunoSEQ multiplex PCR; in TCRdb, only in-frame clones are kept and a portion is missing. The V and J calls and clone size were taken over from that table, and D and trimming were inferred from the DNA. This sample has around 120,000 clones, with around 82% found just once. The rearrangement links TRBV7-8 to TRBJ1-2, with 8 bases identical to TRBD1. The clonotype was recovered from an older man with active or convalescent COVID-19. Sequenced material: peripheral blood. The CDR3 loop reads CASSGTTGENYGYTF. The CDR3 nucleotides are TGTGCCAGCAGCGGGACGACAGGGGAAAACTATGGCTACACCTTC.